The rows below give T cell receptor beta chains drawn from one sample of a study of T cells in Graves' hyperthyroidism and ophthalmopathy. Using its own MiXCR run on the multiplex PCR reads, TCRdb lists one record per CDR3 protein. The data contain 560,000 or so distinct CDR3 sequences, 35% to 55% of them seen just once; the ten biggest clones take up roughly 8.2%. What was sequenced was peripheral blood or thyroid tissue (not recorded which). These receptors were taken from a woman aged 18-30 years with Graves' hyperthyroidism. The CDR3 runs from the conserved cysteine through the conserved F or W. D genes are given only for firm matches. Not every row has a clone size; where given, it reads once, few, many or a size class.

TRBD1	TRBJ1-1	TRBV25-1	many	CAIGTGAGAFF	TGTGCCATCGGGACAGGGGCTGGAGCTTTCTTT
.	TRBJ1-2	TRBV25-1	.	CASSATRDYTF	TGTGCCAGCAGTGCTACCCGAGACTACACCTTC
.	TRBJ1-3	TRBV12-3/TRBV12-4	few	CASSFSRASGNTIYF	TGTGCCAGCAGTTTTTCCAGGGCCTCTGGAAACACCATATATTTT
.	TRBJ1-2	TRBV13	few	CASSLRGYPRYGYTF	TGTGCCAGCAGCTTACGAGGGTACCCCCGCTATGGCTACACCTTC
TRBD1	TRBJ1-4	TRBV2	.	CASSERGTDEKLFF	TGTGCCAGCAGTGAGAGAGGGACAGATGAAAAACTGTTTTTT
TRBD2	TRBJ2-7	TRBV24-1	few	CATSAEVRGASGSSHEQYF	TGTGCCACCAGTGCCGAAGTGAGGGGGGCTAGCGGGAGCAGCCACGAGCAGTACTTC
.	TRBJ2-7	TRBV20-1	few	CSAVNPGSGSSYEQYF	TGCAGTGCTGTGAACCCGGGGAGCGGTTCCTCCTACGAGCAGTACTTC
.	TRBJ2-1	TRBV20-1	.	CSARPGYNEQFF	TGCAGTGCCAGACCGGGGTACAATGAGCAGTTCTTC
.	TRBJ1-4	TRBV19	.	CASSTRVEEKLFF	TGTGCCAGTAGTACCAGGGTGGAAGAAAAACTGTTTTTT
TRBD1	TRBJ1-4	TRBV7-3	few	CASSYPRQGTNEKLFF	TGTGCCAGCAGTTATCCGAGACAGGGGACAAATGAAAAACTGTTTTTT
TRBD1	TRBJ1-2	TRBV29-1	.	CSGDRGRTNYGYTF	TGCAGCGGTGACAGGGGGAGGACGAACTATGGCTACACCTTC
.	TRBJ2-5	TRBV2	.	CASTVGGDTQYF	TGTGCCAGCACTGTCGGAGGGGACACCCAGTACTTC
TRBD2	TRBJ2-5	TRBV24-1	.	CATSDRGGSSRLQYF	TGTGCCACCAGTGATAGGGGAGGGAGCAGCCGACTCCAGTACTTC
.	TRBJ2-7	TRBV10-3	.	CASTRGPATYEQYF	TGTGCCAGCACACGGGGGCCTGCGACCTACGAGCAGTACTTC
.	TRBJ1-5	TRBV20-1	.	CSARVNSNQPQHF	TGCAGTGCTAGAGTGAATAGCAATCAGCCCCAGCATTTT
TRBD2	TRBJ2-5	TRBV7-6	.	CASRPLAGVTGETQYF	TGTGCCAGCAGGCCCCTAGCGGGAGTGACCGGGGAGACCCAGTACTTC
TRBD1	TRBJ1-1	TRBV6-1	few	CASKGQGWANTEAFF	TGTGCCAGCAAAGGACAGGGCTGGGCGAACACTGAAGCTTTCTTT
.	TRBJ2-2	TRBV10-1	many	CASSEYKSGELFF	TGCGCCAGCAGTGAGTACAAGTCCGGGGAGCTGTTTTTT
.	TRBJ2-5	TRBV2	.	CASKLGLETQYF	TGTGCCAGCAAGTTGGGGCTGGAGACCCAGTACTTC
.	TRBJ1-5	TRBV20-1	many	CSARRDTNQPQHF	TGCAGTGCTCGGAGAGACACAAATCAGCCCCAGCATTTT
.	TRBJ2-7	TRBV15	.	CATSSSRSLEQYF	TGTGCCACCAGCAGCTCGCGCAGTCTCGAGCAGTACTTC
TRBD1	TRBJ1-1	TRBV20-1	once	CSAEDRGAMNTEAFF	TGCAGTGCTGAGGACAGGGGGGCCATGAACACTGAAGCTTTCTTT
TRBD2	TRBJ2-2	TRBV10-3	many	CAISNLLAEGTGELFF	TGTGCCATCAGTAATCTCCTAGCGGAGGGGACCGGGGAGCTGTTTTTT
.	TRBJ2-7	TRBV7-8	.	CASSSERVYEQYF	TGTGCCAGCAGTTCCGAGCGGGTTTACGAGCAGTACTTC
.	TRBJ1-5	TRBV6-6	few	CASSYLGEANQPQHF	TGTGCCAGCAGTTACTTGGGCGAGGCCAATCAGCCCCAGCATTTT
.	TRBJ1-2	TRBV29-1	.	CSVEMRQGGHYGYTF	TGCAGCGTTGAAATGAGGCAGGGTGGCCACTATGGCTACACCTTC
.	TRBJ2-5	TRBV29-1	once	CSVGGFDQPQYF	TGCAGCGTTGGAGGTTTCGATCAGCCCCAGTACTTC
.	TRBJ2-7	TRBV7-3	.	CASSFTDSSYEQYF	TGTGCCAGCAGTTTTACAGATAGCTCCTACGAGCAGTACTTC
.	TRBJ1-1	TRBV13	.	CASSIPSGQNTEAFF	TGTGCCAGCAGCATCCCCTCGGGACAGAACACTGAAGCTTTCTTT
TRBD1	TRBJ2-6	TRBV24-1	few	CASSSRDSPSGANVLTF	TGTGCCAGCAGTTCCCGGGACAGCCCCTCTGGGGCCAACGTCCTGACTTTC
.	TRBJ2-2	TRBV25-1	once	CASSSVVNTGELFF	TGTGCCAGCAGTTCGGTGGTTAACACCGGGGAGCTGTTTTTT